Each of the 3 T cell receptor beta chains below was sequenced from the same sample in a study of cytomegalovirus exposure and HLA in healthy donors. The PCR made use of 60 Vbeta and 13 Jbeta primers. Assay used: immunoSEQ multiplex PCR; TCRdb lists only in-frame clones, some missing. The table shows 200,000 to 250,000 clones, with around four fifths occurring only once. Sequenced material: PBMCs. These receptor sequences come from a woman in her thirties or forties in good health and CMV-seronegative.

The rearrangement uses TRBV5-1 and TRBJ1-1, with D uncertain. Trimming took 0 bases from V and 5 from J, leaving 17 bases between them. The CDR3 covers 16 residues. Germline CDR1 reads SGHRS; CDR2 reads YFSETQ. The CDR3 DNA is TGCGCCAGCAGCTTGGCGGAATTCCGGGGTCAAACTGAAGCTTTCTTT. Protein sequence: CASSLAEFRGQTEAFF.

In nucleotides, the CDR3 is TGCGCCAGCAGCTTGTGGGGGCCGGAATCGGCAGATACGCAGTATTTT. Its translation is CASSLWGPESADTQYF. The chain uses TRBV5-1 and TRBJ2-3, with a weak D call TRBD1 (6 bases). Germline V gene lookup returns CDR1 SGHRS and CDR2 YFSETQ. With 1 base removed from V and 4 bases from J, the gap between germline ends came to 16 bases. The length of the CDR3 is 16 residues.

Comment on this clone: The germline gene is not matched at one end of the junction; a read error may be the cause. The chain recombines TRBV7-9 with TRBJ1-1; TRBD1 aligns across 7 bases. Germline CDR1 reads SEHNR; CDR2 reads FQNEAQ (reference sequence). The CDR3 has 16 residues. The CDR3 nucleotides are TGTTCCAGCAGCTTAACGGGAGCAGGGGGAGACACTGAAGCTTTCTTT. Translated, it gives CSSSLTGAGGDTEAFF.